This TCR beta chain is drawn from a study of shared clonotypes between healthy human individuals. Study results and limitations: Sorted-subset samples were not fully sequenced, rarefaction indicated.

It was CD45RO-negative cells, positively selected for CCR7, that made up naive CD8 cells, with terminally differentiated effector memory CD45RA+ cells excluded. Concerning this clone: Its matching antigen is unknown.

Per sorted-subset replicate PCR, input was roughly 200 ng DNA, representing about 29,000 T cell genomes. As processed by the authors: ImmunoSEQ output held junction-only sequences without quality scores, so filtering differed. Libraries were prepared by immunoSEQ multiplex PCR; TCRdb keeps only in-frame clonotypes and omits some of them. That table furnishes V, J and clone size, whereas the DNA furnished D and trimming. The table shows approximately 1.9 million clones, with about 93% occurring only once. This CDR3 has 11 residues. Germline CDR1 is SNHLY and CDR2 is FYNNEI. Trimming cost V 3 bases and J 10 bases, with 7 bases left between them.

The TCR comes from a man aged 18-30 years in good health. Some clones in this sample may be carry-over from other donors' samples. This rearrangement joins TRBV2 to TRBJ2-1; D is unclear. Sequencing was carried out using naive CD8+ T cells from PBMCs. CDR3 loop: CASSELREQFF. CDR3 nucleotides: TGTGCCAGCAGTGAGTTGCGGGAGCAGTTCTTC.